This TCR beta chain derives from a study of cytomegalovirus exposure and HLA in healthy donors. For the study at large: Of the donors genotyped, several hundred in all, 81% fell in the Caucasian-associated ancestry cluster.

CDR1 and CDR2 (germline): MNHNS, SASEGT. The CDR3 length is 13 residues. To note about this clone: The target antigen is unknown.

It was with 60 Vbeta and 13 Jbeta primers that the PCR ran. Here immunoSEQ multiplex PCR was the method, and the copy in TCRdb shows in-frame clones only, minus some. The table has tens of thousands of clones, approximately 80% seen once. Study-wide points: Common viral pathogens were later found to be apparently linked to several of the most significant clusters. Researchers catalogued roughly 170 TCR beta chains as cytomegalovirus-associated.

This clonotype originated in a man between 18 and 29 years old in good health and CMV-seronegative. The chain joins TRBV6-1 to TRBJ1-5; D is unclear. The sequenced material came from PBMCs. The CDR3 loop is CALSFGGNQPQHF. The CDR3 DNA reads as TGTGCTCTATCCTTCGGGGGCAATCAGCCCCAGCATTTT.